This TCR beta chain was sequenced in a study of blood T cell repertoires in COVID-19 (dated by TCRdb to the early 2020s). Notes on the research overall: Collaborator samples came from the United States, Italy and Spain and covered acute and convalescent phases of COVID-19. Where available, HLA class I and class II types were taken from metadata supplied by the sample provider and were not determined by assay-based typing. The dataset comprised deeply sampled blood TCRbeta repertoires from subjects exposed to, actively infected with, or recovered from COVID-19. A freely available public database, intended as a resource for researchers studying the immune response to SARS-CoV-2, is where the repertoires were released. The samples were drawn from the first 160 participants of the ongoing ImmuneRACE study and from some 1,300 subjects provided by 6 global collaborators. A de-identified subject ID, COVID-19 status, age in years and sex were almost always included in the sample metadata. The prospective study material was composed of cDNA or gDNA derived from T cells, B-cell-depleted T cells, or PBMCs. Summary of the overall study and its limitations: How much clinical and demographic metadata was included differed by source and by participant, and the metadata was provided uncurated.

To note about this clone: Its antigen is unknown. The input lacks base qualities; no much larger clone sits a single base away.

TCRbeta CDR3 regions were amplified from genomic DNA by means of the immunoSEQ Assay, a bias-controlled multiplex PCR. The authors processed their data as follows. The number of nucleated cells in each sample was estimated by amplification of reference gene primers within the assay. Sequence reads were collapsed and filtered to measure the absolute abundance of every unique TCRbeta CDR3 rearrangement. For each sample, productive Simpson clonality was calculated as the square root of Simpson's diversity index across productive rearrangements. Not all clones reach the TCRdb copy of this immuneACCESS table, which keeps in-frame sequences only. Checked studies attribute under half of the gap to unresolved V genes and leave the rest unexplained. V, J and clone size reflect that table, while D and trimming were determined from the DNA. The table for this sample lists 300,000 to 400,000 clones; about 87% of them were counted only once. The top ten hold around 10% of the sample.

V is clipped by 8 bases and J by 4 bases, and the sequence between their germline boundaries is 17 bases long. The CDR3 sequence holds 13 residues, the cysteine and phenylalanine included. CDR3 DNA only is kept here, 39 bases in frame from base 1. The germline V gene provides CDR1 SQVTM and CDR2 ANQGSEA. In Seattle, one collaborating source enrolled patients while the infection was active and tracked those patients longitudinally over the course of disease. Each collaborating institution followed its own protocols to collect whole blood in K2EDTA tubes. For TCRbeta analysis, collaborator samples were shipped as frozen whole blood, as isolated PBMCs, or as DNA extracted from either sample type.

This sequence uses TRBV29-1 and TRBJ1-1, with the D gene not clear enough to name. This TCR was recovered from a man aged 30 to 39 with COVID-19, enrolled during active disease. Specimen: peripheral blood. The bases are TGCAGCACCCGAAGGCGGCTCGGCACTGAAGCTTTCTTT. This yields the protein CSTRRRLGTEAFF. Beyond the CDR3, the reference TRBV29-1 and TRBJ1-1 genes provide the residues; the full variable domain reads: SAVISQKPSRDICQRGTSLTIQCQVDSQVTMMFWYRQQPGQSLTLIATANQGSEATYESGFVIDKFPISRPNLTFSTLTVSNMSPEDSSIYLCSTRRRLGTEAFFGQGTRLTVV.